This entry concerns a single T cell receptor (beta chain). Mismatch with germline at one junction end may stem from a read error. TCR beta VDJ and CDR3 profiling used genomic DNA as template. From the reads, TCRdb called clonotypes with MiXCR, one entry per CDR3 protein. Altogether about 260,000 distinct CDR3 sequences are present, around 82% being singletons, with the ten largest covering around 40%. This sample was taken from a study of CD8+CD57+ T cells in acquired aplastic anemia. It was patients with CD8+CD57+ cell expansion by flow cytometry who were chosen for sequencing. No therapy had been given to the patients at the time of blood sampling. The receptor comes from a human donor with aplastic anemia. Specimen: sorted CD4+, CD8+, or CD8+CD57+ T cells (not recorded which) from PBMCs.

CDR3 nucleotide sequence: TGTGCCAGCAGCTCCGGCGCCCGGGCCGCCCTATCCCATTTT. Translation gives CASSSGARAALSHF. The chain links TRBV7-2 to TRBJ2-3, with D uncertain. The CDR3 runs to 14 residues. CDR1 SGHTA and CDR2 FQGNSA come from the germline V gene. Supplemented by reference TRBV7-2 and TRBJ2-3, the full variable domain reads GAGVSQSPSNKVTEKGKDVELRCDPISGHTALYWYRQSLGQGLEFLIYFQGNSAPDKSGLPSDRFSAERTGGSVSTLTIQRTQQEDSAVYLCASSSGARAALSHFGPGTRLTVL.